One sample yielded the 24 T cell receptor beta chains listed below, sequenced in a study of CD8 T cells in Susac syndrome. Reverse transcription used roughly 0.45 to 1 ug RNA and random hexamers. TCRdb used MiXCR to reprocess the immunoSEQ multiplex PCR reads, holding one entry per CDR3 protein. Of roughly 200,000 distinct CDR3 sequences detected, about 95% appear once; the ten largest clones hold 0.09% to 0.1%. Sample: CD4+ T cells from PBMCs. Receptors originate from a human donor with Susac syndrome.

This chain connects TRBV4-1 to TRBJ2-3; 7 nucleotides match TRBD2. J lost 3 bases, V lost 3 bases, and 15 bases had no gene match. The CDR3 consists of 18 residues. Germline lookup yields CDR1 MGHRA and CDR2 YSYEKL. The CDR3 DNA follows: TGCGCCAGCAGCCAGGATGGGTTCAAGGCGGGAGTTACAGATACGCAGTATTTT. Translated: CASSQDGFKAGVTDTQYF.

This chain connects TRBV18 to TRBJ1-1, with 9 bases matching TRBD1. The germline gives CDR1 KGHSH, CDR2 LQKENI. The CDR3 runs 15 residues. V was pared by 4 bases and J by 1 base, with 4 bases of the junction left unmatched. CDR3 DNA: TGTGCCAGCTCACAGACAGGGGGGGAGAACACTGAAGCTTTCTTT. Translating it yields CASSQTGGENTEAFF.

The chain uses TRBV5-1 and TRBJ2-2, with 9 bases identical to TRBD2. The ends lost 4 bases at V and 1 base at J; junction bases unmatched: 2. The germline V gene encodes CDR1 SGHRS and CDR2 YFSETQ. The CDR3 contains 15 residues. The CDR3 region has the DNA TGCGCCAGCAGCGGACTAGCGATGAACACCGGGGAGCTGTTTTTT. This encodes CASSGLAMNTGELFF.

The chain carries TRBV5-4 and TRBJ2-3, with a tentative D call TRBD1 (6 bases). V was trimmed by 4 bases and J by 0 bases, leaving 12 bases between them. The CDR3 contains 15 residues. Germline assignment: CDR1 SGHNT and CDR2 YYREEE (reference sequence). For the CDR3, the DNA is TGTGCCAGCAGCCAGGACAGCTCTAGCACAGATACGCAGTATTTT. Its translation is CASSQDSSSTDTQYF.

V usage is TRBV7-9 and J usage is TRBJ2-2, with D hard to call. Trimming stripped 5 bases from V and 2 bases from J, with 9 bases between. This CDR3 is 14 amino acids long. Germline CDR1 reads SEHNR; CDR2 reads FQNEAQ (reference sequence). The CDR3 protein is CASSQSVNTGELFF. DNA for the CDR3: TGTGCCAGCAGCCAAAGCGTAAACACCGGGGAGCTGTTTTTT.

The V call is TRBV18, the J call TRBJ2-3; D gene uncertain. The V end was cut by 0 bases, the J end by 4 bases, with 5 bases between. The CDR3 length is 13 residues. The germline CDR1 and CDR2 sequences are KGHSH and LQKENI. The CDR3 DNA sequence: TGTGCCAGCTCACCACCTCCTCCAGATACGCAGTATTTT. Residues: CASSPPPPDTQYF.

The chain combines TRBV20-1 with TRBJ2-3; TRBD1 or TRBD2 may be the D gene (5 bases each). Germline V gene lookup returns CDR1 DFQATT and CDR2 SNEGSKA (reference sequence). V was clipped by 6 bases and J by 3 bases, with 16 bases between them. The CDR3 covers 14 residues. Here the CDR3 reads CSAQLGDATDTQYF. The CDR3 nucleotides read TGCAGTGCCCAGCTGGGGGACGCAACAGATACGCAGTATTTT.

The chain uses TRBV20-1 and TRBJ1-4; D is unresolved. The CDR3 is 12 residues long. Per the germline V gene, CDR1 is DFQATT and CDR2 is SNEGSKA (reference sequence). V was trimmed by 4 bases and J by 5 bases, leaving 8 bases between them. This CDR3 reads CSATAPNEKLFF. CDR3 in DNA: TGCAGTGCTACGGCCCCCAATGAAAAACTGTTTTTT.

The chain is built from TRBV6-2 or TRBV6-3 and TRBJ2-3; D is undetermined. V was pared by 5 bases and J by 4 bases, with 4 bases between. Germline CDR1 and CDR2: MNHEY and SVGEGT. The CDR3 is 11 amino acids. CDR3 DNA: TGTGCCAGCAGTGAGGCAGATACGCAGTATTTT. Translating gives CASSEADTQYF.

The rearrangement links TRBV27 to TRBJ1-5; D is possibly TRBD1 (6 bases). Germline V lookup: CDR1 MNHEY, CDR2 SMNVEV (reference sequence). CDR3 length: 15 amino acids. Trimming pared 2 bases from V and 3 bases from J, leaving 11 bases between. The CDR3 sequence: CASSLGQGYNQPQHF. CDR3 in DNA: TGTGCCAGCAGTTTAGGGCAGGGGTACAATCAGCCCCAGCATTTT.

The genes are TRBV2 and TRBJ2-3; D possibly corresponds to TRBD2 (6 bases). The germline V gene has CDR1 SNHLY and CDR2 FYNNEI. V dropped 6 bases and J dropped 2 bases, with 15 bases sitting between them. The CDR3 spans 15 residues. CDR3 in amino acids: CASRGLLLFTDTQYF. CDR3 DNA: TGTGCCAGCAGGGGACTCCTGCTGTTCACAGATACGCAGTATTTT.

The V call is TRBV2, the J call TRBJ1-1; 8 bases map to TRBD1. The CDR3 is made up of 14 amino acids. The V gene end was trimmed by 7 bases and the J gene end by 1 base; junction bases not matched to a gene: 5. Germline V gene sequence: CDR1 SNHLY, CDR2 FYNNEI. The CDR3 reads CASTWTGRNTEAFF. CDR3 in DNA: TGTGCCAGCACCTGGACAGGGAGGAACACTGAAGCTTTCTTT.

V is TRBV20-1 and J is TRBJ2-1, with D hard to call. The V and J ends lost 0 bases and 2 bases respectively, with 5 bases between them. Germline CDR1 DFQATT, CDR2 SNEGSKA (reference sequence). The CDR3 is made up of 13 amino acids. The CDR3 is CSARDWAYNEQFF. CDR3 DNA: TGCAGTGCTAGAGATTGGGCCTACAATGAGCAGTTCTTC.

V usage is TRBV20-1 and J usage is TRBJ2-1; 7 positions match TRBD2. This CDR3 spans 14 amino acids. CDR1 and CDR2 from the germline V gene are DFQATT and SNEGSKA (reference sequence). The J segment lost 2 bases and the V segment lost 5 bases, leaving 6 bases of the junction unmatched. The CDR3 nucleotides are TGCAGTGCTCCCAAGCGGGATGCCTACAATGAGCAGTTCTTC. Amino acid sequence: CSAPKRDAYNEQFF.

This clonotype was counted once. This chain links TRBV5-1 with TRBJ2-5; the D is unclear. CDR3 length: 15 residues. Trimming removed 0 bases at V and 4 bases at J, with 13 bases between. Germline CDR1 SGHRS, CDR2 YFSETQ. The CDR3 coding sequence is TGCGCCAGCAGCTTGGTGTCAGCAAGCATAGAGACCCAGTACTTC. This encodes CASSLVSASIETQYF.

CDR3 in amino acids: CASSSGTLRRNEQFF. For the CDR3, the DNA is TGTGCCAGCAGTTCAGGGACTCTCAGGAGGAATGAGCAGTTCTTC. The chain has TRBV6-2 or TRBV6-3 and TRBJ2-1, with TRBD2 as a possible D gene (6 bases). With 4 bases removed from V and 7 bases from J, the gap between germline ends came to 17 bases. Per germline, CDR1 MNHEY and CDR2 SVGEGT. The CDR3 covers 15 residues.

The rearrangement links TRBV24-1 to TRBJ2-1; 8 bases are shared with TRBD1. Trimming took 5 bases from V and 0 from J; bases not matched to a gene: 11. The CDR3 length is 18 residues. Per the germline V gene, CDR1 is KGHDR and CDR2 is SFDVKD. As DNA, the CDR3 is TGTGCCACCAGTGGGCTGAGACAGGGGCTCGCCTCCTACAATGAGCAGTTCTTC. It codes for CATSGLRQGLASYNEQFF.

This chain connects TRBV11-2 to TRBJ2-2; D gene ambiguous. CDR3 length equals 15 residues. Per the germline V gene, CDR1 is SGHAT and CDR2 is FQNNGV. Trimming removed 5 bases at V and 0 bases at J, with 10 bases between. The DNA for the CDR3 is TGTGCCAGCAGCCGGATAGACGCGAACACCGGGGAGCTGTTTTTT. Protein sequence: CASSRIDANTGELFF.

This chain joins TRBV4-2 and TRBJ2-1; TRBD2 matches at 8 bases. The CDR3 extends over 17 amino acids. The germline CDR1 and CDR2 sequences are LGHNA and YNFKEQ. With 0 bases clipped from V and 10 bases from J, the junction kept 14 bases outside the gene matches. This CDR3 is CASSQDGTSGAGREQFF. CDR3 nucleotide sequence: TGTGCCAGCAGCCAAGACGGTACTAGCGGAGCCGGCAGAGAGCAGTTCTTC.

The chain links TRBV20-1 to TRBJ1-4; no definite D call. V lost 1 base and J lost 1, with 7 bases in between. Germline CDR1 and CDR2: DFQATT and SNEGSKA (reference sequence). CDR3 size: 14 residues. DNA of the CDR3: TGCAGTGCTAGAGTTGGTGTAACTAATGAAAAACTGTTTTTT. Amino acid sequence: CSARVGVTNEKLFF.

V gene TRBV12-3 or TRBV12-4 combines with J gene TRBJ2-5; 11 nucleotides align to TRBD2. The V gene end was trimmed by 4 bases and the J gene end by 4 bases; junction bases not matched to a gene: 8. This CDR3 contains 16 residues. The CDR3 spells CASSSSGTSGLETQYF. For the CDR3, the DNA is TGTGCCAGCAGTTCGTCCGGGACTAGCGGCTTAGAGACCCAGTACTTC.

The V and J genes are TRBV7-9 and TRBJ1-4; D might be TRBD1 (5 bases). Deletions cut 5 bases from V and 5 bases from J, with 15 bases between. Per the germline V gene, CDR1 is SEHNR and CDR2 is FQNEAQ (reference sequence). The CDR3 is made up of 15 amino acids. The CDR3 DNA is TGTGCCAGCAGCCCACAACAGGCGAGAAATGAAAAACTGTTTTTT. This gives the protein CASSPQQARNEKLFF.

The chain has TRBV5-4 and TRBJ1-2; D gene unclear. The germline V and J ends were trimmed by 2 bases and 3 bases, with 11 bases remaining between them. The germline CDR1 and CDR2 sequences are SGHNT and YYREEE (reference sequence). The CDR3 loop spans 14 amino acids. The CDR3 DNA reads TGTGCCAGCAGCTTAATCAGGACTGACTATGGCTACACCTTC. Amino acid sequence: CASSLIRTDYGYTF.

The sample holds one count of this clonotype. The chain couples TRBV5-8 to TRBJ2-1, with D possibly TRBD2 on 11 matching bases. The germline V and J ends were trimmed by 3 bases and 9 bases, with 31 bases remaining between them. Germline V gives CDR1 SGHTS, CDR2 YDEGEE. This CDR3 comprises 19 residues. CDR3 sequence (DNA): TGTGCCAGCAGCTCCAGACAGGGGGCCTCTCTAGCGGGAGGCAGTGAGCAGTTCTTC. The encoded protein is CASSSRQGASLAGGSEQFF.